The clone carrying this T cell receptor beta chain has a count of ten or more. This specimen belongs to a study of CDR3 diversity in severe acne. One entry per CDR3 protein results from TCRdb running MiXCR on the PCR reads. Here the sample spans about 97,000 distinct CDR3 sequences, roughly half being singletons. Germline CDR1 and CDR2: SGHRS and YFSETQ. Trimming cost V 0 bases and J 6 bases; bases outside gene matches: 16. The CDR3 is 19 amino acids. Sequencing input: blood. This receptor was obtained from a male donor with acne. The gene calls are TRBV5-1 and TRBJ2-1; 9 positions agree with TRBD2. CDR3 DNA sequence: TGCGCCAGCAGCTTGGGCGGGAGGGCCTTTCTCCTTGTTGGCAATGAGCAGTTCTTC. As protein: CASSLGGRAFLLVGNEQFF.